This T cell receptor (beta chain) comes out of a study of kidney transplant recipient with SARS-CoV-2 infection. This clonotype was detected a few times. Germline CDR1 reads LGHDT; CDR2 reads YNNKEL (reference sequence). Deletions cut 4 bases from V and 4 bases from J, with 22 bases between. The CDR3 is 17 amino acids. TCRdb independently ran MiXCR on the reads; one entry per CDR3 protein. The table lists under 250,000 distinct CDR3 sequences, more than 25% of them singletons, with roughly 7% in the top ten. The sequences come from a blood sample, collected at baseline and between days 110 and 120 from a kidney transplant recipient. J is TRBJ1-2 and V is TRBV3-1; D is undetermined. This receptor was obtained from a male patient in his 30s who had COVID-19 and was a kidney transplant recipient. Some T cells may be graft donor cells. CDR3 sequence (DNA): TGTGCCAGCAGCCGACCAATCACCCTTCGAAAGACCTATGGCTACACCTTC. This gives the protein CASSRPITLRKTYGYTF. Full variable domain (remainder filled in from reference TRBV3-1 and TRBJ1-2): DTAVSQTPKYLVTQMGNDKSIKCEQNLGHDTMYWYKQDSKKFLKIMFSYNNKELIINETVPNRFSPKSPDKAHLNLHINSLELGDSAVYFCASSRPITLRKTYGYTFGSGTRLTVV.